These 24 T cell receptor beta chains share one sample of origin, sequenced in a study of T cells in Graves' hyperthyroidism and ophthalmopathy. Template material for amplifying TCR beta CDR3 regions consisted of RNA transcripts. Carried out on the TCR CDR3, a first-round RT-PCR used the HTBI primer set. TCRdb called the multiplex PCR reads again in MiXCR, with one record for every CDR3 protein. Of approximately 400,000 distinct CDR3 sequences in the sample, more than 13% were seen once. Material: blood. Receptors were obtained from a man between 45 and 60 years old with Graves' ophthalmopathy.

Note on this clonotype: The junction differs from germline at one of its ends, possibly a read error. The V and J genes are TRBV9 and TRBJ2-1; 8 nucleotides line up with TRBD2. The CDR3 extends over 14 amino acids. Germline V gene data show CDR1 as SGDLS and CDR2 as YYNGEE. CDR3 nucleotides: TGTGCCTGCAGCGTAGAGGGACTAGGCAATGAGCAGTTCTTC. Encoded protein: CACSVEGLGNEQFF.

In this sample, this clonotype turned up a few times. V is TRBV27 and J is TRBJ2-7, with 8 positions matching TRBD1. Germline lookup yields CDR1 MNHEY and CDR2 SMNVEV (reference sequence). The length of the CDR3 is 13 residues. V gave up 4 bases and J gave up 6 bases; unmatched junction bases: 5. The CDR3 DNA sequence: TGTGCCAGCAGTTGGACAGGGCGGAGCGAGCAGTACTTC. As protein: CASSWTGRSEQYF.

The chain recombines TRBV9 with TRBJ1-2; no definite D call. Trimming took 3 bases from V and 2 from J, leaving 2 bases between them. Per germline, CDR1 SGDLS and CDR2 YYNGEE. CDR3 length: 11 amino acids. CDR3 sequence reads: CASSANYGYTF. The CDR3 coding sequence is TGTGCCAGCAGCGCCAACTATGGCTACACCTTC.

This clonotype appeared a few times. The chain has TRBV7-9 and TRBJ2-3; the match to TRBD2 covers 9 bases. V shed 6 bases and J 5 bases; nucleotides not matched to a gene: 9. CDR1 is SEHNR and CDR2 is FQNEAQ in the germline V gene (reference sequence). CDR3 size: 15 residues. The CDR3 nucleotides read TGTGCCAGCAGTTTCTTAGCGGGAGAAGGAGATACGCAGTATTTT. It specifies CASSFLAGEGDTQYF.

This clonotype was detected only a few times. The CDR3 coding sequence is TGCAGTGCGACAACTAGCTCAGACAACACAGATACGCAGTATTTT. This translates into CSATTSSDNTDTQYF. This chain connects TRBV20-1 to TRBJ2-3; a possible D gene is TRBD2 (6 bases). This CDR3 spans 15 amino acids. In germline, CDR1 is DFQATT, CDR2 SNEGSKA (reference sequence). The V gene lost 6 bases and the J gene lost 2 bases, with 18 bases spanning the gap.

Ten or more counts support this clonotype. V is TRBV18 and J is TRBJ2-6, with D possibly being TRBD1 (5 bases). The CDR3 runs 14 residues. V was cut by 4 bases and J by 4 bases, with 8 bases left in between. CDR1 is KGHSH, CDR2 LQKENI, per germline. The CDR3 protein is CASSQGAGANVLTF. CDR3 in DNA: TGTGCCAGCTCACAAGGGGCCGGGGCCAACGTCCTGACTTTC. Looking up the rest from reference TRBV18 and TRBJ2-6 gives the full variable domain: NAGVMQNPRHLVRRRGQEARLRCSPMKGHSHVYWYRQLPEEGLKFMVYLQKENIIDESGMPKERFSAEFPKEGPSILRIQQVVRGDSAAYFCASSQGAGANVLTFGAGSRLTVL.

This clonotype was observed a handful of times. A clone one base away is much larger, so this may be a read error. This CDR3 reads CTSSQDRAYEQYF. The CDR3 DNA reads as TGTACCAGCAGCCAAGACAGGGCCTACGAGCAGTACTTC. The J gene is TRBJ2-7, the V gene TRBV13; 7 bases match TRBD1. The CDR3 is 13 residues long. Germline CDR1 reads PRHDT; CDR2 reads FYEKMQ (reference sequence).

This clonotype appeared a few times. This chain links TRBV7-9 with TRBJ1-1, with 10 bases fitting TRBD1. The CDR3 has 18 residues. V gave up 6 bases and J gave up 0 bases; unmatched junction bases: 13. CDR1 and CDR2 from the germline V gene are SEHNR and FQNEAQ (reference sequence). The CDR3 region is CASRPIPGTGVVNTEAFF. CDR3 coding DNA: TGTGCCAGCAGGCCGATACCCGGGACAGGGGTAGTGAACACTGAAGCTTTCTTT.

This clonotype has only a few counts. V is TRBV14 and J is TRBJ2-3; D ambiguous. Trimming removed 4 bases from V and 7 bases from J, with 9 bases in between. CDR1 and CDR2 (germline): SGHDN, FVKESK. The CDR3 totals 12 residues. CDR3 loop: CASSPGSYTQYF. CDR3 DNA: TGTGCCAGCAGCCCAGGCAGCTATACGCAGTATTTT.

This clonotype was seen repeatedly, ten times or more. The V and J genes are TRBV5-5 and TRBJ1-5; tentatively, D is TRBD1 (6 bases). V lost 3 bases and J lost 5, with 15 bases in between. Germline CDR1 is SGHKS and CDR2 is YYEKEE (reference sequence). The CDR3 runs to 15 residues. CDR3 in amino acids: CASSWVGPGDQPQHF. The DNA of the CDR3 is TGTGCCAGCAGCTGGGTAGGACCAGGGGATCAGCCCCAGCATTTT.

The V call is TRBV4-1, the J call TRBJ1-2, with 10 bases matching TRBD1. CDR1 and CDR2 from the germline V gene are MGHRA and YSYEKL. With 1 base clipped from V and 4 bases from J, the junction kept 6 bases outside the gene matches. This CDR3 has 16 amino acids. The CDR3 bases are TGCGCCAGCAGCCAAGTGGGGACAGGGGATAGCTATGGCTACACCTTC. Translation gives CASSQVGTGDSYGYTF.

The chain carries TRBV5-1 and TRBJ1-2, with 8 positions matching TRBD1. Looked up from germline, CDR1 is SGHRS and CDR2 is YFSETQ. The CDR3 runs 16 residues. Unmatched junction bases numbered 16, after V lost 4 bases and J lost 8 bases. The CDR3 is CASSGPGQAIGGGYTF. The CDR3 DNA reads TGCGCCAGCAGCGGACCGGGACAGGCGATTGGAGGCGGCTACACCTTC.

The rearrangement joins TRBV3-1 to TRBJ1-4, with a weak D call TRBD1 (5 bases). V was shortened by 4 bases and J by 3 bases, with 9 bases between the two germline ends. The CDR3 sequence is 14 residues long. Germline V gene data show CDR1 as LGHDT and CDR2 as YNNKEL (reference sequence). The CDR3 bases are TGTGCCAGCAGCCGGGGGACGCCTAATGAAAAACTGTTTTTT. Translation gives CASSRGTPNEKLFF.

This clonotype has ten or more counts. The J gene is TRBJ1-1, the V gene TRBV5-1; D is uncertain. Germline V gene data show CDR1 as SGHRS and CDR2 as YFSETQ. The CDR3 covers 12 residues. V lost 4 bases and J 7 bases, leaving 11 bases between the germline ends. The CDR3 sequence is CASSIQSREAFF. The CDR3 DNA reads TGCGCCAGCAGCATACAGAGTCGTGAAGCTTTCTTT.

This clonotype was found a few times. This chain links TRBV6-2 or TRBV6-3 with TRBJ1-6; D perhaps matches TRBD1 (5 bases). Germline V lookup: CDR1 MNHEY, CDR2 SVGEGT. The CDR3 length is 11 residues. The ends were cut back, 8 bases at V and 13 bases at J, with 12 bases in the middle. Here the CDR3 DNA reads TGTGCCAGCGGCCTCTCAGGGCCCCTCCACTTT. Amino acid sequence: CASGLSGPLHF.

Many counts were recorded for this clonotype. CDR3 residues: CASSPTGQGSYEQYF. In DNA form, the CDR3 reads TGTGCCAGCAGCCCAACGGGACAGGGGAGCTACGAGCAGTACTTC. The chain links TRBV7-9 to TRBJ2-7; 10 bases agree with TRBD1. CDR1 is SEHNR and CDR2 is FQNEAQ in the germline V gene (reference sequence). The CDR3 has 15 amino acids. V trimming: 5 bases; J trimming: 3 bases; junction bases outside the gene matches: 7.

This clonotype has ten or more counts. The chain combines TRBV5-5 with TRBJ2-5, with TRBD2 as a possible D gene (5 bases). The CDR3 runs 14 residues. Trimming took off 2 bases at V and 5 bases at J, with 13 bases between the two ends. Germline CDR1 SGHKS, CDR2 YYEKEE (reference sequence). CDR3 DNA sequence: TGTGCCAGCAGCTTAGAAGGGAGTCGGGAGACCCAGTACTTC. Translation: CASSLEGSRETQYF.

This clonotype was seen repeatedly, ten times or more. The rearrangement joins TRBV5-4 to TRBJ1-2; no definite D call. The CDR3 covers 16 residues. Germline CDR1 and CDR2: SGHNT and YYREEE (reference sequence). Trimming removed 4 bases at V and 1 base at J, with 17 bases between. DNA for the CDR3: TGTGCCAGCAGCCCTGAGGCGGCTTACCTTAACTATGGCTACACCTTC. Residues: CASSPEAAYLNYGYTF.

This clonotype was counted ten times or more. The chain uses TRBV7-2 and TRBJ2-7; D may be TRBD1 (7 bases). Trimming shortened V by 0 bases and J by 6 bases, and 12 bases separated the two germline ends. The CDR3 has 14 residues. CDR1 SGHTA and CDR2 FQGNSA come from the germline V gene. CDR3 residues: CASSLAEGAPEQYF. CDR3 DNA: TGTGCCAGCAGCTTAGCGGAGGGGGCCCCCGAGCAGTACTTC. Supplemented by reference TRBV7-2 and TRBJ2-7, the full variable domain reads GAGVSQSPSNKVTEKGKDVELRCDPISGHTALYWYRQSLGQGLEFLIYFQGNSAPDKSGLPSDRFSAERTGGSVSTLTIQRTQQEDSAVYLCASSLAEGAPEQYFGPGTRLTVT.

A few counts support this clonotype. The chain recombines TRBV29-1 with TRBJ2-1; 10 bases are shared with TRBD2. CDR1 is SQVTM and CDR2 is ANQGSEA in the germline V gene. V shed 2 bases and J 4 bases; nucleotides not matched to a gene: 5. CDR3 length: 15 residues. The CDR3 nucleotides read TGCAGCGTTGAATCTGGACTAGCGGCGTACAATGAGCAGTTCTTC. Its translation is CSVESGLAAYNEQFF.

This clonotype appeared many times. The chain is built from TRBV12-3 or TRBV12-4 and TRBJ2-3; 8 bases are a match to TRBD2. V lost 2 bases to trimming and J lost 1 base; unmatched junction nucleotides: 17. The CDR3 has 20 residues. CDR3 coding DNA: TGTGCCAGCAGTTTAAGCTCTGGAGCGGGAGTCGCCCTAGGCACAGATACGCAGTATTTT. The encoded protein is CASSLSSGAGVALGTDTQYF.

There are a few counts of this clonotype. The chain has TRBV29-1 and TRBJ2-7; the match to TRBD2 covers 11 bases. With 4 bases clipped from V and 8 bases from J, the junction kept 7 bases outside the gene matches. The CDR3 covers 13 residues. From germline, CDR1 is SQVTM and CDR2 ANQGSEA. CDR3: CSVATSGRAQQYF. The CDR3 DNA reads TGCAGCGTTGCCACTAGCGGGAGAGCTCAGCAGTACTTC.

This clonotype was recorded a few times. The chain uses TRBV10-3 and TRBJ1-2, with D unclear. The CDR3 contains 12 residues. V was pared by 3 bases and J by 4 bases, with 6 bases between. Germline assignment: CDR1 ENHRY and CDR2 SYGVKD. The CDR3 coding sequence is TGTGCCATCAGTGACGGCGGCTATGGCTACACCTTC. Protein sequence: CAISDGGYGYTF.

Many counts were recorded for this clonotype. The chain uses TRBV2 and TRBJ1-2; D uncertain. This CDR3 is built from 13 residues. The V gene's germline CDR1 is SNHLY and CDR2 FYNNEI. The V end lost 6 bases, the J end lost 2 bases, and 10 bases lay between the germline ends. CDR3 coding DNA: TGTGCCAGCAGCTTCGACAAGAACTATGGCTACACCTTC. Translating it yields CASSFDKNYGYTF. Variable domain in full (rest from reference TRBV2 and TRBJ1-2): EPEVTQTPSHQVTQMGQEVILRCVPISNHLYFYWYRQILGQKVEFLVSFYNNEISEKSEIFDDQFSVERPDGSNFTLKIRSTKLEDSAMYFCASSFDKNYGYTFGSGTRLTVV.